A selection of T cell receptor beta chains follows, all from one sample in a study of blood T cells in healthy people across ages. TCRdb used MiXCR to reprocess the 5' RACE reads, holding one entry per CDR3 protein. Of some 1.5 million distinct CDR3 sequences in the sample, less than 45% were seen once. The source material was blood. The receptors shown here come from a woman between 18 and 30 years old in good health. CDR3s include the opening cysteine and the closing phenylalanine or tryptophan. The D gene is left open where the match is weak. Clone size is given for some rows only: seen once, a few or many times, or a class if the clone is expanded.

TRBV7-2	TRBD1	-	TRBJ2-5	TGTGCCAGCAGCGCAAACAGGGGTATTGGACAAGAGACCCAGTACTTC	CASSANRGIGQETQYF
TRBV5-1	TRBD2	many	TRBJ2-3	TGCGCCAGCAGCCTTCAGCGGGGTAGCACAGATACGCAGTATTTT	CASSLQRGSTDTQYF
TRBV29-1	-	-	TRBJ2-3	TGCAGCGTTCTTGGACTATCTAGCACAGATACGCAGTATTTT	CSVLGLSSTDTQYF
TRBV9	TRBD1	-	TRBJ1-1	TGTGCCAGCAGCCCACGGCCCTCGGGACAGGGTTACACTGAAGCTTTCTTT	CASSPRPSGQGYTEAFF
TRBV27	-	-	TRBJ1-6	TGTGCCAGCAGCTCCTTCAGGGCTTATTCACCCCTCCACTTT	CASSSFRAYSPLHF
TRBV5-1	-	once	TRBJ2-1	TGCGCCGGCAGCGGGGGGACAGGCCGGAGAATCCACAATGAGCAGTTCTTC	CAGSGGTGRRIHNEQFF
TRBV4-1	TRBD1	-	TRBJ1-2	TGCGCCAGCAGCCAAGTTGGGACAGGCTATGGCTACACCTTC	CASSQVGTGYGYTF
TRBV12-3/TRBV12-4	TRBD1	-	TRBJ1-4	TGTGCCAGCAGTCCTGGACAGGGCCCTGAAAAACTGTTTTTT	CASSPGQGPEKLFF
TRBV29-1	-	many	TRBJ1-2	TGCAGCGCCGTCCGGCTTTATGGCTACACCTTC	CSAVRLYGYTF
TRBV24-1	TRBD1	-	TRBJ2-1	TGTGCCACCAGTGAAACAGGGGTCCACAATGAGCAGTTCTTC	CATSETGVHNEQFF
TRBV7-2	TRBD2	few	TRBJ2-3	TGTGCCAGCAGCTACGACCGGGGGGCAGATACGCAGTATTTT	CASSYDRGADTQYF
TRBV7-2	-	-	TRBJ1-1	TGTGCCAGCATGGTGATGGGAGGCACTGAAGCTTTCTTT	CASMVMGGTEAFF
TRBV10-3	TRBD2	-	TRBJ2-1	TGTGCCATCAGTGTGAGCGGGGGGTGGGATGAGCAGTTCTTC	CAISVSGGWDEQFF
TRBV20-1	TRBD1	-	TRBJ2-7	TGCAGTGCTCGACAGGGGGGCGAGCAGTACTTC	CSARQGGEQYF
TRBV9	-	few	TRBJ2-7	TGTGCCAGCAGCGTAGGGGTCGAGTACGAGCAGTACTTC	CASSVGVEYEQYF
TRBV24-1	-	-	TRBJ2-4	TGTGCCACCAGTGATCCCCGGACGTCCAAAAACATTCAGTACTTC	CATSDPRTSKNIQYF
TRBV2	-	once	TRBJ1-5	TGTGCCAGCCAAGAAAGGGAAAATCAGCCCCAGCATTTT	CASQERENQPQHF
TRBV6-1	-	few	TRBJ1-1	TGTGCCAGCAGTGAATACAAGATGGAGGCTTTCTTT	CASSEYKMEAFF
TRBV7-2	-	-	TRBJ1-2	TGTGCCAGCAGCTTATCCGGCCCTGACTATGGCTACACCTTC	CASSLSGPDYGYTF
TRBV14	-	-	TRBJ1-3	TGTGCCAGCAGCCAAGCGAGGGCTGGAAACACCATATATTTT	CASSQARAGNTIYF
TRBV6-1	TRBD1	-	TRBJ2-1	TGTGCCAGCAGACCCACGGGACAGGTGTACAATGAGCAGTTCTTC	CASRPTGQVYNEQFF
TRBV25-1	-	few	TRBJ1-2	TGTGCCAGCAGTGAAAAGACAGTATCCTATGGCTACACCTTC	CASSEKTVSYGYTF
TRBV20-1	TRBD1	-	TRBJ2-7	TGCAGTGCGGCGGACAGGGGGGCCTCCTACGAGCAGTACTTC	CSAADRGASYEQYF
TRBV6-5	TRBD2	-	TRBJ2-1	TGTGCCAGCAGCAAGACTAGCGGGGCTCTCTACGAGCAGTTCTTC	CASSKTSGALYEQFF
TRBV7-9	-	-	TRBJ2-5	TGTGCCAGCAGCTTAATGGTCCCCAAGCAAGAGACCCAGTACTTC	CASSLMVPKQETQYF
TRBV20-1	TRBD2	few	TRBJ2-1	TGCAGTGCAAGACCTACGGGGGGGCTAAGCTCCTACAATGAGCAGTTCTTC	CSARPTGGLSSYNEQFF
TRBV29-1	-	few	TRBJ1-4	TGCAGCGTACGGGACACGGCATCAAATGAAAAACTGTTTTTT	CSVRDTASNEKLFF
TRBV4-1	-	-	TRBJ1-2	TGCGCCAGCGACGGGTTGTCTTATGGCTACACCTTC	CASDGLSYGYTF
TRBV10-3	TRBD2	-	TRBJ2-3	TGTGCCATCAGCTTGGGGAGGGAGACAGATACGCAGTATTTT	CAISLGRETDTQYF
TRBV6-5	TRBD2	-	TRBJ2-5	TGTGCCAGCGGTTGGGTACTAGCGGACACCTCGTGGTACTTC	CASGWVLADTSWYF
TRBV7-2	-	-	TRBJ2-3	TGTGCCAGCAGCTTAAAACGCGGGTGGGATACGCAGTATTTT	CASSLKRGWDTQYF
TRBV7-6	TRBD2	-	TRBJ2-1	TGTGCCAGCAGCTTTATAGCGGGAGGGGATCACAATGAGCAGTTCTTC	CASSFIAGGDHNEQFF
TRBV20-1	-	once	TRBJ2-7	TGCAGTGCTGGAGGTAGCGGCTCCTACGAGCAGTACTTC	CSAGGSGSYEQYF
TRBV7-3	-	-	TRBJ2-2	TGTGCCAGCAGCCAGATAGGGACGGAGAACACCGGGGAGCTGTTTTTT	CASSQIGTENTGELFF
TRBV27	-	few	TRBJ1-5	TGTGCCAGCCGACCCTACCCGGGCGAGAGCAATCAGCCCCAGCATTTT	CASRPYPGESNQPQHF
TRBV7-8	-	once	TRBJ2-7	TGTGCCAGCAAGCAGAAATTGAGCTCCTACGAGCAGTACTTC	CASKQKLSSYEQYF
TRBV7-6	TRBD2	-	TRBJ2-1	TGTGCCAGCAGCTTAGCGTTGGGGCTAGCGGGAGATGGCCTCGGGGATGAGCAGTTCTTC	CASSLALGLAGDGLGDEQFF